The 7 T cell receptor beta chains given below trace back to one sample, sequenced in a study of shared clonotypes between healthy human individuals. This table comes from immunoSEQ multiplex PCR, and its TCRdb copy is limited to in-frame clones, with some not included. Of about 2.4 million clones detected, approximately 94% appear once; the ten largest clones hold about 0.38%. Sequenced input: naive CD4+ T cells from PBMCs. Documented subset: CD45RA+ positively selected. These receptors came from a young man in good health. Some clones in this sample may be carry-over from other donors' samples.

This chain uses TRBV4-2 with TRBJ2-1; TRBD1 agrees at 11 bases. The CDR3 sequence is 16 residues long. In germline, CDR1 is LGHNA, CDR2 YNFKEQ. J lost 10 bases, V lost 3 bases, and 11 bases had no gene match. Here the CDR3 DNA reads TGTGCCAGCAGCCATAACCCAGGGACAGGGGGTAAGGAGCAGTTCTTC. It specifies CASSHNPGTGGKEQFF.

The genes are TRBV28 and TRBJ2-5; 9 bases line up with TRBD2. V lost 3 bases to trimming and J lost 4 bases; unmatched junction nucleotides: 12. The CDR3 is 17 amino acids. CDR1 is MDHEN and CDR2 is SYDVKM in the germline V gene. The DNA of the CDR3 is TGTGCCAGCAGTTTTTTCTCGCTAGCGGGACGTCCAGAGACCCAGTACTTC. It is translated as CASSFFSLAGRPETQYF.

With respect to this clone: Other DNA sequences of this sample code for an identical CDR3. This rearrangement joins TRBV2 to TRBJ2-7; D is unclear. There are 11 residues in the CDR3. Germline CDR1 SNHLY, CDR2 FYNNEI. Trimming stripped 4 bases from V and 2 bases from J, with 3 bases between. CDR3 sequence reads: CASSVTYEQYF. CDR3 DNA: TGTGCCAGCAGTGTGACCTACGAGCAGTACTTC.

This rearrangement joins TRBV7-8 to TRBJ2-1, with TRBD2 matching 15 bases. The V and J ends lost 5 bases and 8 bases, in that order; junction bases with no gene match: 4. This CDR3 comprises 15 residues. Looked up from germline, CDR1 is SGHVS and CDR2 is FQNEAQ. The CDR3 reads CASSLGLAGGDEQFF. The CDR3 DNA is TGTGCCAGCAGCCTAGGACTAGCGGGAGGGGATGAGCAGTTCTTC.

This chain connects TRBV5-1 to TRBJ2-5, with D possibly called TRBD1 or TRBD2 (5 bases each). V dropped 3 bases and J dropped 9 bases, with 21 bases sitting between them. Germline V gives CDR1 SGHRS, CDR2 YFSETQ. The CDR3 has 15 amino acids. The CDR3 region has the DNA TGCGCCAGCAGCTCTGGACCTCAACCCGAGGGGTCCCAGTACTTC. Residues: CASSSGPQPEGSQYF.

The chain couples TRBV4-1 to TRBJ2-7, with 11 nucleotides matching TRBD1. Germline CDR1 is MGHRA and CDR2 is YSYEKL. V gave up 0 bases and J gave up 4 bases; unmatched junction bases: 8. The CDR3 is 17 residues long. CDR3 amino acids: CASSQDGFGTGGYEQYF. The CDR3 nucleotides read TGCGCCAGCAGCCAAGATGGGTTTGGGACAGGGGGGTACGAGCAGTACTTC.

This sequence joins TRBV25-1 and TRBJ1-4, with 7 bases lining up with TRBD1. Losses at the gene ends were 6 bases for V and 0 bases for J; bases not matched to a gene: 4. CDR1 MGHDK and CDR2 SYGVNS come from the germline V gene. The CDR3 contains 15 residues. The CDR3 coding sequence is TGTGCCAGCAGCGAACAGGGGACAACTAATGAAAAACTGTTTTTT. This codes for CASSEQGTTNEKLFF.